The entry that follows covers one TCR beta chain sequence. These data belong to a study of PD-1 blockade in classical Hodgkin lymphoma. With V trimmed by 6 bases and J by 5 bases, 3 bases remained unmatched. Germline CDR1 and CDR2: ENHRY and SYGVKD. There are 12 residues in the CDR3. Time point given: newly diagnosed, previously untreated cHL patient sample. Magnetic negative selection was used to purify CD4+ T cells from thawed PBMCs. Data came from immunoSEQ multiplex PCR; TCRdb stores just in-frame clones and leaves some out. The top ten hold about 0.41% of the sample, which has 20,000 to 25,000 clones, 90% to 95% seen once.

The source material was CD4+ T cells from blood. V and J are TRBV10-3 and TRBJ1-2; 7 bases match TRBD1. The TCR originated in a human donor with classical Hodgkin lymphoma. CDR3 coding DNA: TGTGCCATCAGCGGACAGGTTTATGGCTACACCTTC. The encoded protein is CAISGQVYGYTF.